This T cell receptor beta chain was sequenced during a study of blood T cell repertoires in COVID-19. The overall study: Sites in the United States, Italy and Spain provided acute and convalescent COVID-19 samples. PBMCs, B-cell-depleted T cells, or T cells were the source of the cDNA or gDNA that made up the material.

The CDR3 sequence is 15 residues long. Germline CDR1 and CDR2: SGHTA and FQGNSA. After removal of 5 bases from V and 6 bases from J, the junction contained 9 bases not matched to a gene. Per the original methods: Using reference gene primer amplification, nucleated cell counts were estimated. Sequenced by immunoSEQ multiplex PCR; TCRdb stores in-frame clones only, minus some. V, J and clone size are taken as reported in that table, and D and trimming were inferred from the DNA itself. This sample has fewer than 70,000 clones, with approximately 91% found just once. The receptor was derived from a woman aged 70-85 years with active COVID-19. The chain has TRBV7-2 and TRBJ2-1, with 8 bases identical to TRBD1. The sequencing input was peripheral blood. The CDR3 nucleotides read TGTGCCAGCAGCCCCCAGACAGGGGTTAGCAATGAGCAGTTCTTC. Amino acid sequence: CASSPQTGVSNEQFF.